The rows below give T cell receptor beta chains drawn from one sample of a study of T-cell reconstitution after alpha-beta-depleted transplantation in children. TCRdb recomputed calls from the PCR reads with MiXCR, one row per CDR3 protein. The repertoire includes about 980,000 distinct CDR3 sequences, about 29% of them detected once, and 28% sits in the top ten. The sequences come from PBMCs, mostly from graft donor cells, collected 360 days after TCRalphabeta/CD19-depleted stem cell transplant. The receptor set was obtained from a boy under three years old who had a stem cell transplant for SCID, so the T cells may come from the graft donor. Each CDR3 is given with its conserved first and last residue. A D gene is named only where the DNA matches it firmly. A clone size is listed for some rows: how often the clone was seen (once, few, many), or a class if it is expanded.

CDR3nt: TGTGCCACCAGCAGAGAGCCCGGGAGGGGTGAAAAACTGTTTTTT
CDR3aa: CATSREPGRGEKLFF
j_gene: TRBJ1-4
len: 15
abundance: once
v_gene: TRBV15
d_gene: NA

CDR3nt: TGTGCCAGCAGTTTGGGACAGGGTATGGGAGAGACCCAGTACTTC
CDR3aa: CASSLGQGMGETQYF
j_gene: TRBJ2-5
len: 15
abundance: NA
v_gene: TRBV12-3/TRBV12-4
d_gene: TRBD1

CDR3nt: TGTGCCAGCTCACCCGAGTTGGATTTTACTGAAGCTTTCTTT
CDR3aa: CASSPELDFTEAFF
j_gene: TRBJ1-1
len: 14
abundance: NA
v_gene: TRBV18
d_gene: NA

CDR3nt: TGTGCCATCAGTGAGTCAGGAAGTGGCTACACCTTC
CDR3aa: CAISESGSGYTF
j_gene: TRBJ1-2
len: 12
abundance: few
v_gene: TRBV10-3
d_gene: NA

CDR3nt: TGTGCCAGCAGGGACAGCGCGGACTATGGCTACACCTTC
CDR3aa: CASRDSADYGYTF
j_gene: TRBJ1-2
len: 13
abundance: NA
v_gene: TRBV2
d_gene: NA

CDR3nt: TGTGCCAGCAGCTTATACGGACTAGCGGGGGGGCCCAGCACAGATACGCAGTATTTT
CDR3aa: CASSLYGLAGGPSTDTQYF
j_gene: TRBJ2-3
len: 19
abundance: few
v_gene: TRBV7-6
d_gene: TRBD2

CDR3nt: TGTGCCAGCTCACCACCGTCCTCCTGGGGGGCTAACACTGAAGCTTTCTTT
CDR3aa: CASSPPSSWGANTEAFF
j_gene: TRBJ1-1
len: 17
abundance: NA
v_gene: TRBV18
d_gene: NA

CDR3nt: TGTGCCAGCAGTCGACTAGCGGGGGGGCCTTTCGAATCAGATACGCAGTATTTT
CDR3aa: CASSRLAGGPFESDTQYF
j_gene: TRBJ2-3
len: 18
abundance: few
v_gene: TRBV28
d_gene: TRBD2

CDR3nt: TGCGCCAGCAGCGGGGGACTAGCGGGGGGGCCCGCAGATACGCAGTATTTT
CDR3aa: CASSGGLAGGPADTQYF
j_gene: TRBJ2-3
len: 17
abundance: NA
v_gene: TRBV5-1
d_gene: TRBD2

CDR3nt: TGTGCCAGCGGCGGGGGGCCCTACAATGAGCAGTTCTTC
CDR3aa: CASGGGPYNEQFF
j_gene: TRBJ2-1
len: 13
abundance: many
v_gene: TRBV12-3/TRBV12-4
d_gene: TRBD2

CDR3nt: TGCGCCAGTACGCCGGGGGCATTGGGGGAGCTGTTTTTT
CDR3aa: CASTPGALGELFF
j_gene: TRBJ2-2
len: 13
abundance: NA
v_gene: TRBV5-1
d_gene: NA

CDR3nt: TGTGCCAGCACCCTGTCTAGCGGGGGGGCCGCAGATACGCAGTATTTT
CDR3aa: CASTLSSGGAADTQYF
j_gene: TRBJ2-3
len: 16
abundance: NA
v_gene: TRBV12-3/TRBV12-4
d_gene: TRBD2

CDR3nt: TGTGCCAGCGTACCCTATGAAGGGAATGAGCAGTTCTTC
CDR3aa: CASVPYEGNEQFF
j_gene: TRBJ2-1
len: 13
abundance: NA
v_gene: TRBV18
d_gene: NA

CDR3nt: TGTGCCAGCAGCGGCTGGGCTAGCGGTTCCTACAATGAGCAGTTCTTC
CDR3aa: CASSGWASGSYNEQFF
j_gene: TRBJ2-1
len: 16
abundance: NA
v_gene: TRBV7-2
d_gene: TRBD2

CDR3nt: TGTGCCAGCAGTTTGGCGTCGTTGGGGCCGCCTTGGGGTGAGCAGTTCTTC
CDR3aa: CASSLASLGPPWGEQFF
j_gene: TRBJ2-1
len: 17
abundance: NA
v_gene: TRBV28
d_gene: NA

CDR3nt: TGCAGTGCTAGAGGGGACGAGACAGGGGCCTATGGCTACACCTTC
CDR3aa: CSARGDETGAYGYTF
j_gene: TRBJ1-2
len: 15
abundance: few
v_gene: TRBV20-1
d_gene: TRBD1